The T cell receptor beta chain under discussion was sequenced for a study of T-cell memory formation after mild COVID-19. Findings and caveats of the study: Contracting CD8+ clones were enriched in EMRA, CD4+ mainly in CM and EM. Whereas later expanders leaned CD4+, clones contracting day 15 to 85 showed a balanced CD4/CD8 makeup.

TCRdb independently ran MiXCR on the 5' RACE reads; one entry per CDR3 protein. The data show fewer than 600,000 distinct CDR3 sequences, less than 25% seen once. Details on this clonotype: Its antigen is as yet unknown.

This CDR3 has 12 residues. Deletions cut 1 base from V and 8 bases from J, with 6 bases between. This clonotype was obtained from an adult woman who had mild COVID-19 (a few samples of this study predate the infection). Cell type and time point are not known. This sequence joins TRBV12-3 or TRBV12-4 and TRBJ2-1; D remains ambiguous. The sequenced material came from PBMCs or a T cell subset sorted from them (not recorded which). The CDR3 bases are TGTGCCAGCAGTTTAGTGGATGATGAGCAGTTCTTC. Translated: CASSLVDDEQFF.